A selection of T cell receptor beta chains follows, all from one sample in a study of patients and donors after allogeneic stem cell transplantation. Each CDR3 protein gets one entry after TCRdb re-called the RT-PCR reads with MiXCR. Here the sample spans roughly 880,000 distinct CDR3 sequences, over 15% being singletons. Sequences were obtained from blood, either unsorted or a sorted T cell fraction (not recorded which). The receptors originated from a human donor who was either an allogeneic HSCT recipient or a stem cell or donor lymphocyte infusion donor (not recorded which). It is not recorded whose cells these are; they may come from a transplant donor. The CDR3 runs from the conserved cysteine through the conserved F or W. The D gene is left open where the match is weak. For some rows the clone size is stated as once, few or many, or as a class when expanded; others skip it.

V	size	J	D	CDR3	DNA
TRBV3-1	NA	TRBJ2-2	NA	CASRDTLSQNTGELFF	TGTGCCAGCAGAGACACCTTATCTCAAAACACCGGGGAGCTGTTTTTT
TRBV5-1	NA	TRBJ2-2	NA	CASSLGWTPNTGELFF	TGCGCCAGCAGCTTGGGTTGGACTCCCAACACCGGGGAGCTGTTTTTT
TRBV20-1	NA	TRBJ2-7	TRBD1	CSASGRGYYEQYF	TGCAGTGCTAGTGGCAGGGGGTACTACGAGCAGTACTTC
TRBV13	few	TRBJ1-2	TRBD1	CASSSWTGTYGYTF	TGTGCCAGCAGCTCGTGGACAGGGACTTATGGCTACACCTTC
TRBV20-1	many	TRBJ2-7	TRBD1	CSAALGQGASYEQYF	TGCAGTGCTGCACTCGGACAGGGGGCCTCCTACGAGCAGTACTTC
TRBV20-1	NA	TRBJ2-1	TRBD2	CSATGTSGSVEQFF	TGCAGTGCAACCGGGACTAGCGGTTCAGTCGAGCAGTTCTTC
TRBV5-1	few	TRBJ2-2	NA	CASSWDFSNTGELFF	TGCGCCAGCAGCTGGGACTTTTCCAACACCGGGGAGCTGTTTTTT
TRBV27	NA	TRBJ2-3	NA	CASSLRIGDTQYF	TGTGCCAGCAGTTTAAGGATTGGAGATACGCAGTATTTT
TRBV7-6	NA	TRBJ2-7	TRBD1	CASSPRDRGFGEQYF	TGTGCCAGCAGCCCCCGCGACAGGGGCTTTGGGGAGCAGTACTTC
TRBV9	NA	TRBJ2-5	NA	CASSPQIHQETQYF	TGTGCCAGCAGCCCCCAGATTCACCAAGAGACCCAGTACTTC
TRBV27	NA	TRBJ1-4	TRBD1	CASTKLTGTGMTTTNEKLFF	TGTGCCAGCACCAAACTAACCGGGACAGGGATGACTACAACTAATGAAAAACTGTTTTTT
TRBV4-3	NA	TRBJ1-6	NA	CASSRAGGGLNSPLHF	TGCGCCAGCAGCCGAGCCGGGGGAGGGTTAAATTCACCCCTCCACTTT
TRBV18	NA	TRBJ1-1	NA	CASSPPGNMNTEAFF	TGTGCCAGCTCACCACCGGGTAACATGAACACTGAAGCTTTCTTT
TRBV6-5	few	TRBJ2-5	NA	CASSYSRQNQETQYF	TGTGCCAGCAGTTACTCGAGACAGAATCAAGAGACCCAGTACTTC
TRBV4-1	few	TRBJ2-5	NA	CASSQVPGAETQYF	TGCGCCAGCAGCCAAGTGCCAGGGGCGGAGACCCAGTACTTC
TRBV6-6	NA	TRBJ1-1	TRBD1	CASSSAGGQGAFF	TGTGCCAGCAGTTCTGCAGGGGGTCAAGGGGCTTTCTTT
TRBV20-1	NA	TRBJ2-3	TRBD2	CSALRLAGLSSTDTQYF	TGCAGTGCTCTGAGACTAGCGGGGCTTTCTAGCACAGATACGCAGTATTTT